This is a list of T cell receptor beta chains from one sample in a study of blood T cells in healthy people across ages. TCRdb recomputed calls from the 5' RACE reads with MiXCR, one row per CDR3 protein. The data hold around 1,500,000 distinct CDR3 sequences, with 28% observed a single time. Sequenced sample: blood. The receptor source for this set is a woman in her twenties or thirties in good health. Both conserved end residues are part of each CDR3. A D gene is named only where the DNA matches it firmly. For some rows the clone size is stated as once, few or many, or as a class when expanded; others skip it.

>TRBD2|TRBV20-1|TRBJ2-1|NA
TGCAGTGCTGTTAGGATAGCGGGGAAGAATGAGCAGTTCTTC
CSAVRIAGKNEQFF
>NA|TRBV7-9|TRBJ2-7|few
TGTGCCAGCAGCTGGAGGGACCAATGGGACGAGCAGTACTTC
CASSWRDQWDEQYF
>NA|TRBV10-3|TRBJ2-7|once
TGTGCCATCAGTGACAGGGACACCTACGAGCAGTACTTC
CAISDRDTYEQYF
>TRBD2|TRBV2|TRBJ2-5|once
TGTGCCAGCAGAGGACTAGGGGTTGGGACCCAGTACTTC
CASRGLGVGTQYF
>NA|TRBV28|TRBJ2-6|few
TGTGCCAGCATGACGTCTGAGGACGTCCTGACTTTC
CASMTSEDVLTF
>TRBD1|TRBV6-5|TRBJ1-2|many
TGTGCCAGCAGTCCCCAGGGGGCGCGGAATGGCTACACCTTC
CASSPQGARNGYTF
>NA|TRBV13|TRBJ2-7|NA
TGTGCCGGCAGCCCCGAGCGCGGAAAGGAGCAGTACTTC
CAGSPERGKEQYF
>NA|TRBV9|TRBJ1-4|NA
TGTGCCAGCAGCGTGGGCCACAGCTCTAATGAAAAACTGTTTTTT
CASSVGHSSNEKLFF
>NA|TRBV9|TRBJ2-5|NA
TGTGTCAGCAGCGGGCCCCAGGAGACCCAGTACTTC
CVSSGPQETQYF
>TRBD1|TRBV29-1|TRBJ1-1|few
TGCAGCGTTCGGGACAGGATGGGGACTGAAGCTTTCTTT
CSVRDRMGTEAFF
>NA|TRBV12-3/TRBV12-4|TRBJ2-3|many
TGTGCCAGCAGTTTCAAGGCAGATACGCAGTATTTT
CASSFKADTQYF
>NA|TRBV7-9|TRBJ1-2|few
TGTGCCAGCAGCTTAGCGCCAGGGAGCTATGGCTACACCTTC
CASSLAPGSYGYTF